These T cell receptor beta chains were read from a single sample in a study of vaccination effects on CD4 cells after COVID-19. TCRdb's copy holds only in-frame clones and misses some; the assay was immunoSEQ multiplex PCR. Found here are 60,000 to 80,000 clones, 70% to 75% of them singletons; the top ten hold approximately 2%. No antigen has been assigned to these receptors. Here the sequenced sample was CD4+ T cells from PBMCs cultured without peptide, taken after COVID-19 vaccination. The source of these receptors is a human donor who received a COVID-19 vaccine. Both conserved end residues are part of each CDR3. Each record gives: J gene, V gene, clone size, D gene, CDR3 DNA, CDR3 protein. D genes are given only for firm matches. Where a row states a size, it is once, few, many or the class of an expanded clone; other rows omit it.

J gene: TRBJ2-2
V gene: TRBV7-2
clone size: -
D gene: -
CDR3 DNA: TGTGCCAGCAGCGCCTTCCCCCGAAACACCGGGGAGCTGTTTTTT
CDR3 protein: CASSAFPRNTGELFF

J gene: TRBJ1-1
V gene: TRBV7-9
clone size: -
D gene: -
CDR3 DNA: TGTGCCAGCAGCTTGTCAGGTAACACTGAAGCTTTCTTT
CDR3 protein: CASSLSGNTEAFF

J gene: TRBJ1-1
V gene: TRBV18
clone size: -
D gene: TRBD1
CDR3 DNA: TGTGCCAGCTCACCGTTTGCAGGGGGCGAAACTGAAGCTTTCTTT
CDR3 protein: CASSPFAGGETEAFF

J gene: TRBJ1-1
V gene: TRBV3-1/TRBV3-2
clone size: -
D gene: -
CDR3 DNA: TGTGCCAGCAGCCAACGTGGGTTCGGGGCTTTCTTT
CDR3 protein: CASSQRGFGAFF

J gene: TRBJ2-4
V gene: TRBV10-3
clone size: -
D gene: TRBD2
CDR3 DNA: TGTGCCATCAGCCCGGGACTAGCGGGGGGTAGTTTAAAAAACATTCAGTACTTC
CDR3 protein: CAISPGLAGGSLKNIQYF

J gene: TRBJ2-5
V gene: TRBV7-2
clone size: -
D gene: TRBD2
CDR3 DNA: TGTGCCAGCAGCTTAGCGGGCGGGGGGCAAGAGACCCAGTACTTC
CDR3 protein: CASSLAGGGQETQYF

J gene: TRBJ1-2
V gene: TRBV10-2
clone size: -
D gene: -
CDR3 DNA: TGCGCCAGCAGTGAGATTGTTACCGCTCCCTATGGCTACACCTTC
CDR3 protein: CASSEIVTAPYGYTF

J gene: TRBJ1-1
V gene: TRBV7-3
clone size: -
D gene: -
CDR3 DNA: TGTGCCAGCAGCTACCAGGGAAACACTGAAGCTTTCTTT
CDR3 protein: CASSYQGNTEAFF

J gene: TRBJ1-5
V gene: TRBV19
clone size: few
D gene: -
CDR3 DNA: TGTGCCAGTAGTATTGGTTGGGCAGGGGTAGGTGGGCCGATCAATCAGCCCCAGCATTTT
CDR3 protein: CASSIGWAGVGGPINQPQHF

J gene: TRBJ2-5
V gene: TRBV3-1/TRBV3-2
clone size: -
D gene: TRBD1
CDR3 DNA: TGTGCCAGCAGCTCCAACAGGGGGTTCCAAGAGACCCAGTACTTC
CDR3 protein: CASSSNRGFQETQYF

J gene: TRBJ2-5
V gene: TRBV12-3/TRBV12-4
clone size: -
D gene: -
CDR3 DNA: TGTGCCAGCAGTTTACGTAGGGGAGAGACCCAGTACTTC
CDR3 protein: CASSLRRGETQYF

J gene: TRBJ1-6
V gene: TRBV5-1
clone size: -
D gene: TRBD1
CDR3 DNA: TGCGCCAGCAGCTTCACGGGACAGGGATATTCACCCCTCCACTTT
CDR3 protein: CASSFTGQGYSPLHF

J gene: TRBJ2-1
V gene: TRBV19
clone size: -
D gene: TRBD1
CDR3 DNA: TGTGCCAGTAGTTCCCGGGACAGAATCTACAATGAGCAGTTCTTC
CDR3 protein: CASSSRDRIYNEQFF

J gene: TRBJ2-5
V gene: TRBV6-5
clone size: -
D gene: -
CDR3 DNA: TGTGCCAGCAGTTACTCCCGGACTCGGGGGGAGACCCAGTACTTC
CDR3 protein: CASSYSRTRGETQYF

J gene: TRBJ2-3
V gene: TRBV5-4
clone size: -
D gene: TRBD2
CDR3 DNA: TGTGCCAGCAGCGGCGGGACTAGCGGAGCAGATACGCAGTATTTT
CDR3 protein: CASSGGTSGADTQYF

J gene: TRBJ2-3
V gene: TRBV5-8
clone size: -
D gene: -
CDR3 DNA: TGTGCCAGCACAGGCCGCCCTCCATCCGCGCAGTATTTT
CDR3 protein: CASTGRPPSAQYF

J gene: TRBJ1-5
V gene: TRBV30
clone size: once
D gene: -
CDR3 DNA: TGTGCCTGGAGTCCCCGGGGTCCAAAGGGAGATCAGCCCCAGCATTTT
CDR3 protein: CAWSPRGPKGDQPQHF

J gene: TRBJ2-6
V gene: TRBV11-2
clone size: once
D gene: -
CDR3 DNA: TGTGCCAGCAGCTTACTTGAGGGGACTGGGGCCAACGTCCTGACTTTC
CDR3 protein: CASSLLEGTGANVLTF

J gene: TRBJ2-2
V gene: TRBV14
clone size: -
D gene: -
CDR3 DNA: TGTGCCAGCAGCCAAGAATGGGGAGCGGGCCCATTAACCGGGGAGCTGTTTTTT
CDR3 protein: CASSQEWGAGPLTGELFF

J gene: TRBJ2-1
V gene: TRBV5-6
clone size: -
D gene: TRBD2
CDR3 DNA: TGTGCCAGCAGCAGACTAGCGGGGGAGGACTACAATGAGCAGTTCTTC
CDR3 protein: CASSRLAGEDYNEQFF

J gene: TRBJ1-1
V gene: TRBV7-9
clone size: -
D gene: TRBD1
CDR3 DNA: TGTGCCAGCAGCTTAGGGAGGGGGCCTGAAGCTTTCTTT
CDR3 protein: CASSLGRGPEAFF

J gene: TRBJ1-6
V gene: TRBV30
clone size: -
D gene: TRBD1
CDR3 DNA: TGTGCCTGGAGGACAGGGGTGAGTTCACCCCTCCACTTT
CDR3 protein: CAWRTGVSSPLHF

J gene: TRBJ2-3
V gene: TRBV24-1
clone size: -
D gene: -
CDR3 DNA: TGTGCCACCAGTGATTTGGCGGGCAAGGGGGATACGCAGTATTTT
CDR3 protein: CATSDLAGKGDTQYF

J gene: TRBJ1-3
V gene: TRBV5-1
clone size: -
D gene: -
CDR3 DNA: TGCGCCAGCAGCTTCGGTCTATTCAGCGACGGAAACACCATATATTTT
CDR3 protein: CASSFGLFSDGNTIYF

J gene: TRBJ2-2
V gene: TRBV4-1
clone size: once
D gene: TRBD1
CDR3 DNA: TGCGCCAGCAGCGTAGGGACAGCGAACACCGGGGAGCTGTTTTTT
CDR3 protein: CASSVGTANTGELFF